The rows below give T cell receptor beta chains drawn from one sample of a study of regulatory T cells in long-lasting Graves disease. TCRdb reprocessed the multiplex PCR reads with MiXCR, giving one entry per CDR3 protein. The repertoire has 420,000 or so distinct CDR3 sequences, about a sixth of them found once; the top ten carry about 25%. This sample also belongs to another study, concerning T cells in Graves' hyperthyroidism and ophthalmopathy.

The material sequenced was peripheral blood mononuclear cells (PBMCs), taken at new diagnosis, from a patient treated with antithyroid drugs. These receptors all come from a woman aged 18-29 years with Graves disease. CDR3s include the opening cysteine and the closing phenylalanine or tryptophan. The D gene is left open where the match is weak. A clone size is listed for some rows: how often the clone was seen (once, few, many), or a class if it is expanded.

clone_size: many; d_call: -; v_call: TRBV11-2; j_call: TRBJ2-1; cdr3_aa: CASSSPGHDNEQFF; cdr3_nt: TGTGCCAGCAGCTCCCCGGGACACGACAATGAGCAGTTCTTC
clone_size: -; d_call: -; v_call: TRBV6-5; j_call: TRBJ1-1; cdr3_aa: CASSYRGQTEAFF; cdr3_nt: TGTGCCAGCAGTTATAGGGGTCAAACTGAAGCTTTCTTT
clone_size: few; d_call: TRBD2; v_call: TRBV5-1; j_call: TRBJ2-7; cdr3_aa: CASSSGTSGTNEQYF; cdr3_nt: TGCGCCAGCAGCTCCGGGACTAGCGGGACCAACGAGCAGTACTTC
clone_size: many; d_call: TRBD1; v_call: TRBV12-3/TRBV12-4; j_call: TRBJ1-2; cdr3_aa: CASRGTGANYGYTF; cdr3_nt: TGTGCCAGCAGGGGGACAGGGGCTAACTATGGCTACACCTTC
clone_size: many; d_call: -; v_call: TRBV20-1; j_call: TRBJ2-7; cdr3_aa: CSARDPVGYEQYF; cdr3_nt: TGCAGTGCTAGAGATCCGGTCGGGTACGAGCAGTACTTC
clone_size: -; d_call: -; v_call: TRBV20-1; j_call: TRBJ2-1; cdr3_aa: CSARALGYNEQFF; cdr3_nt: TGCAGTGCTAGAGCTCTAGGTTACAATGAGCAGTTCTTC
clone_size: many; d_call: -; v_call: TRBV3-1; j_call: TRBJ2-7; cdr3_aa: CASSRQPSYEQYF; cdr3_nt: TGTGCCAGCAGCCGACAGCCATCCTACGAGCAGTACTTC
clone_size: many; d_call: -; v_call: TRBV5-1; j_call: TRBJ2-3; cdr3_aa: CASSRRSESTDTQYF; cdr3_nt: TGCGCCAGCAGCCGCCGTAGCGAGAGCACAGATACGCAGTATTTT
clone_size: -; d_call: -; v_call: TRBV7-2; j_call: TRBJ1-6; cdr3_aa: CASSYRRDSPLHF; cdr3_nt: TGTGCCAGCAGCTACCGACGGGATTCACCCCTCCACTTT
clone_size: many; d_call: -; v_call: TRBV6-1; j_call: TRBJ1-1; cdr3_aa: CASKQGGSNTEAFF; cdr3_nt: TGTGCCAGCAAACAAGGTGGGTCGAACACTGAAGCTTTCTTT
clone_size: many; d_call: -; v_call: TRBV28; j_call: TRBJ1-6; cdr3_aa: CASSLRSGTSPLHF; cdr3_nt: TGTGCCAGCAGTCTTAGGAGCGGGACTTCACCCCTCCACTTT
clone_size: many; d_call: -; v_call: TRBV12-3/TRBV12-4; j_call: TRBJ1-1; cdr3_aa: CASTPGLTNTEAFF; cdr3_nt: TGTGCCAGCACCCCTGGACTGACGAACACTGAAGCTTTCTTT
clone_size: few; d_call: -; v_call: TRBV18; j_call: TRBJ1-2; cdr3_aa: CASSPALGGDYGYTF; cdr3_nt: TGTGCCAGCTCACCAGCCTTGGGTGGGGACTATGGCTACACCTTC
clone_size: many; d_call: -; v_call: TRBV27; j_call: TRBJ2-1; cdr3_aa: CASREHNEQFF; cdr3_nt: TGTGCCAGCAGGGAACACAATGAGCAGTTCTTC
clone_size: few; d_call: TRBD1; v_call: TRBV5-1; j_call: TRBJ2-7; cdr3_aa: CASSPLRTGFDEQYF; cdr3_nt: TGCGCCAGCAGCCCTCTTAGGACAGGCTTCGACGAGCAGTACTTC
clone_size: few; d_call: TRBD2; v_call: TRBV5-1; j_call: TRBJ2-1; cdr3_aa: CASSLVIAGVPNEQSF; cdr3_nt: TGCGCCAGCAGCTTGGTTATAGCGGGAGTCCCCAATGAGCAGTCCTTC
clone_size: many; d_call: -; v_call: TRBV28; j_call: TRBJ1-2; cdr3_aa: CASTGTEIDGYTF; cdr3_nt: TGTGCCAGCACCGGGACCGAGATTGATGGCTACACCTTC
clone_size: -; d_call: -; v_call: TRBV6-5; j_call: TRBJ2-2; cdr3_aa: CASGYFAGQGPSDTGELFF; cdr3_nt: TGTGCCAGCGGTTACTTCGCCGGCCAGGGGCCATCGGACACCGGGGAGCTGTTTTTT
clone_size: -; d_call: -; v_call: TRBV4-1; j_call: TRBJ1-5; cdr3_aa: CASSQDRSVNQPQHF; cdr3_nt: TGCGCCAGCAGCCAAGATAGGTCAGTGAATCAGCCCCAGCATTTT
clone_size: many; d_call: TRBD1; v_call: TRBV12-3/TRBV12-4; j_call: TRBJ1-3; cdr3_aa: CASSLGQLSGNTIYF; cdr3_nt: TGTGCCAGCAGTTTGGGACAGCTCTCTGGAAACACCATATATTTT
clone_size: few; d_call: TRBD2; v_call: TRBV20-1; j_call: TRBJ2-5; cdr3_aa: CSARAVAGDQETQYF; cdr3_nt: TGCAGTGCTAGAGCAGTAGCGGGAGATCAAGAGACCCAGTACTTC
clone_size: few; d_call: TRBD1; v_call: TRBV10-3; j_call: TRBJ1-1; cdr3_aa: CAITDRANTEAFF; cdr3_nt: TGTGCCATCACGGACAGGGCGAACACTGAAGCTTTCTTT
clone_size: many; d_call: TRBD1; v_call: TRBV30; j_call: TRBJ2-5; cdr3_aa: CAWNPGTGLQETQYF; cdr3_nt: TGTGCCTGGAACCCCGGGACAGGGCTCCAAGAGACCCAGTACTTC
clone_size: few; d_call: -; v_call: TRBV30; j_call: TRBJ1-3; cdr3_aa: CAWTEGYSGNTIYF; cdr3_nt: TGTGCCTGGACTGAGGGTTACTCTGGAAACACCATATATTTT
clone_size: many; d_call: TRBD1; v_call: TRBV27; j_call: TRBJ2-3; cdr3_aa: CASNPTGVGDTDTQYF; cdr3_nt: TGTGCCAGCAACCCGACAGGGGTCGGGGACACAGATACGCAGTATTTT
clone_size: many; d_call: -; v_call: TRBV4-3; j_call: TRBJ1-1; cdr3_aa: CASSQDGRGAEAFF; cdr3_nt: TGCGCCAGCAGCCAAGACGGGCGGGGTGCTGAAGCTTTCTTT
clone_size: many; d_call: TRBD1; v_call: TRBV3-1; j_call: TRBJ1-1; cdr3_aa: CASSRGQGGAFF; cdr3_nt: TGTGCCAGCAGCCGCGGACAGGGTGGGGCTTTCTTT
clone_size: -; d_call: TRBD2; v_call: TRBV7-2; j_call: TRBJ2-1; cdr3_aa: CASSLGTSGMRERFF; cdr3_nt: TGTGCCAGCAGCTTAGGGACTAGCGGGATGAGGGAGCGGTTCTTC
clone_size: -; d_call: -; v_call: TRBV6-2/TRBV6-3; j_call: TRBJ2-5; cdr3_aa: CASSFPTGTQYF; cdr3_nt: TGTGCCAGCAGTTTCCCTACGGGGACCCAGTACTTC
clone_size: few; d_call: -; v_call: TRBV9; j_call: TRBJ2-7; cdr3_aa: CASSPIERSSYEQYF; cdr3_nt: TGTGCCAGCAGCCCAATCGAGCGGAGCTCCTACGAGCAGTACTTC
clone_size: many; d_call: -; v_call: TRBV6-9; j_call: TRBJ2-1; cdr3_aa: CASSYSGGSYNEQFF; cdr3_nt: TGTGCCAGCAGTTACTCCGGAGGCTCCTACAATGAGCAGTTCTTC
clone_size: few; d_call: TRBD1; v_call: TRBV3-1; j_call: TRBJ1-1; cdr3_aa: CAGSHRGRDTEAFF; cdr3_nt: TGTGCCGGCAGTCACAGGGGGCGCGACACTGAAGCTTTCTTT
clone_size: many; d_call: TRBD1; v_call: TRBV24-1; j_call: TRBJ1-5; cdr3_aa: CATSDLGQGKPQHF; cdr3_nt: TGTGCCACCAGTGATTTGGGACAGGGAAAACCCCAGCATTTT
clone_size: many; d_call: -; v_call: TRBV12-3/TRBV12-4; j_call: TRBJ1-1; cdr3_aa: CASSPSTPNTEAFF; cdr3_nt: TGTGCCAGCAGTCCATCGACACCGAACACTGAAGCTTTCTTT
clone_size: many; d_call: TRBD2; v_call: TRBV20-1; j_call: TRBJ2-1; cdr3_aa: CSARERGGTSGYNEQFF; cdr3_nt: TGCAGTGCTAGAGAGAGAGGAGGGACTAGCGGTTACAATGAGCAGTTCTTC
clone_size: -; d_call: TRBD1; v_call: TRBV20-1; j_call: TRBJ1-4; cdr3_aa: CSAPGTGVEKLFF; cdr3_nt: TGCAGTGCTCCCGGGACAGGGGTTGAAAAACTGTTTTTT
clone_size: many; d_call: -; v_call: TRBV28; j_call: TRBJ1-1; cdr3_aa: CASRSGGYNTEAFF; cdr3_nt: TGTGCCAGCAGAAGTGGGGGTTACAACACTGAAGCTTTCTTT
clone_size: many; d_call: TRBD2; v_call: TRBV7-9; j_call: TRBJ2-3; cdr3_aa: CASSLAGLAESTDTQYF; cdr3_nt: TGTGCCAGCAGCTTAGCAGGGCTAGCGGAAAGCACAGATACGCAGTATTTT
clone_size: many; d_call: -; v_call: TRBV6-1; j_call: TRBJ1-6; cdr3_aa: CASSERDVGRSNSPLHF; cdr3_nt: TGTGCCAGCAGTGAACGGGATGTGGGCAGGAGCAATTCACCCCTCCACTTT
clone_size: -; d_call: -; v_call: TRBV5-8; j_call: TRBJ1-5; cdr3_aa: CASSFSRGRSNQPQHF; cdr3_nt: TGTGCCAGCAGCTTCTCTCGGGGTAGGAGCAATCAGCCCCAGCATTTT
clone_size: many; d_call: TRBD2; v_call: TRBV28; j_call: TRBJ2-1; cdr3_aa: CASSTTFGLADYNEQFF; cdr3_nt: TGTGCCAGCAGTACCACATTCGGGCTAGCGGACTACAATGAGCAGTTCTTC